What follows are 20 T cell receptor beta chains derived from one specimen sequenced in a study of blood T cell repertoires in COVID-19. Data came from immunoSEQ multiplex PCR; TCRdb stores just in-frame clones and leaves some out. The profile shows roughly 380,000 clones, approximately 89% of them singletons. The specimen sequenced was peripheral blood. The receptors shown here come from a woman between 35 and 50 years old with COVID-19, enrolled during active disease.

V and J are TRBV5-1 and TRBJ1-4; TRBD1 matches at 9 bases. In germline, CDR1 is SGHRS, CDR2 YFSETQ. The junction had 4 bases not matched to a gene; V was cut back by 4 bases and J by 3 bases. This CDR3 contains 15 residues. CDR3 sequence (DNA): TGCGCCAGCAGCATGGGGGACAGGGCTAATGAAAAACTGTTTTTT. It codes for CASSMGDRANEKLFF.

This clone was recorded only once. The chain uses TRBV6-2 or TRBV6-3 and TRBJ2-7; no reliable D call. The CDR3 contains 12 residues. The V gene lost 6 bases and the J gene lost 6 bases, with 12 bases spanning the gap. The germline gives CDR1 MNHEY, CDR2 SVGEGT. CDR3 nucleotides: TGTGCCAGCAGCAGAACAGTCGGCGAGCAGTACTTC. This sequence encodes CASSRTVGEQYF.

J is TRBJ1-5 and V is TRBV19; tentatively, D is TRBD1 (6 bases). Germline V gene sequence: CDR1 LNHDA, CDR2 SQIVND (reference sequence). Trimming removed 6 bases from V and 3 bases from J, with 18 bases in between. This CDR3 is built from 16 residues. The CDR3 sequence: CASRPWTAGPNQPQHF. The DNA for the CDR3 is TGTGCCAGTAGACCCTGGACAGCTGGCCCCAATCAGCCCCAGCATTTT.

For this clone: Distinct nucleotide sequences in the sample also encode this CDR3. V usage is TRBV5-1 and J usage is TRBJ2-1, with a tentative D call TRBD2 (6 bases). Germline CDR1 SGHRS, CDR2 YFSETQ. V gave up 5 bases and J gave up 7 bases, with 7 bases separating them. The CDR3 is 11 amino acids. The CDR3 coding sequence is TGCGCCAGCAGAAGCGGGAATGAGCAGTTCTTC. It specifies CASRSGNEQFF.

The chain is built from TRBV28 and TRBJ2-7; 9 nucleotides line up with TRBD1. The CDR3 is made up of 14 amino acids. Looked up from germline, CDR1 is MDHEN and CDR2 is SYDVKM. J lost 11 bases, V lost 2 bases, and 10 bases had no gene match. The CDR3 is CASSLRGQGAREYF. CDR3 nucleotide sequence: TGTGCCAGCAGTTTAAGGGGACAGGGTGCCCGAGAGTACTTC.

The chain has TRBV28 and TRBJ1-1; D is undetermined. Germline-derived CDR1 and CDR2 are MDHEN and SYDVKM. Trimming cost V 4 bases and J 4 bases, with 10 bases left between them. The length of the CDR3 is 13 residues. The CDR3 sequence is CASSWAPSTEAFF. CDR3 DNA: TGTGCCAGCAGTTGGGCCCCGAGCACTGAAGCTTTCTTT.

V and J are TRBV11-2 and TRBJ2-7, with no clear D. Germline V lookup: CDR1 SGHAT, CDR2 FQNNGV. Trimming shortened V by 2 bases and J by 2 bases, and 4 bases separated the two germline ends. The CDR3 consists of 12 residues. DNA for the CDR3: TGTGCCAGCAGCTTATCAACCTACGAGCAGTACTTC. Translated, it gives CASSLSTYEQYF.

The rearrangement uses TRBV7-2 and TRBJ1-3; D not certain. The CDR3 covers 15 residues. The germline CDR1 and CDR2 sequences are SGHTA and FQGNSA. Trimming stripped 5 bases from V and 4 bases from J, with 15 bases between. The CDR3 loop is CASSPPGTAGNTIYF. DNA of the CDR3: TGTGCCAGCAGCCCCCCCGGAACAGCCGGAAACACCATATATTTT.

The rearrangement uses TRBV3-1 (or the pseudogene TRBV3-2) and TRBJ1-2, with 7 bases aligning to TRBD1. CDR3 length equals 15 residues. The germline V gene has CDR1 LGHDT and CDR2 YNNKEL (reference sequence). With V trimmed by 6 bases and J by 5 bases, 12 bases remained unmatched. The CDR3: CASRPTTGRTYGYTF. In DNA, the CDR3 is TGTGCCAGCAGACCTACGACAGGGAGAACTTATGGCTACACCTTC.

The chain combines TRBV27 with TRBJ1-6, with D possibly matching TRBD1 (6 bases). Germline V gene lookup returns CDR1 MNHEY and CDR2 SMNVEV (reference sequence). This CDR3 contains 15 residues. V was trimmed by 0 bases and J by 10 bases, leaving 13 bases between them. The CDR3 nucleotides read TGTGCCAGCAGTTTATCGGGGGCCTATCGGTCACCCCTCCACTTT. This encodes CASSLSGAYRSPLHF.

The chain combines TRBV14 with TRBJ2-3; TRBD2 might be the D (6 bases). Germline-derived CDR1 and CDR2 are SGHDN and FVKESK. V lost 3 bases and J lost 0, with 13 bases in between. This CDR3 comprises 16 residues. CDR3 DNA: TGTGCCAGCAGCCAGGAGGGACCTAGAAGCACAGATACGCAGTATTTT. Encoded protein: CASSQEGPRSTDTQYF.

The chain joins TRBV5-1 to TRBJ2-7; 7 nucleotides align to TRBD1. CDR3 length equals 13 residues. J was trimmed by 4 bases and V by 2 bases; bases with no gene match: 3. CDR1 is SGHRS and CDR2 is YFSETQ in the germline V gene. CDR3 in amino acids: CASSLPGGYEQYF. CDR3 nucleotides: TGCGCCAGCAGCTTACCAGGGGGTTACGAGCAGTACTTC. The complete variable domain, with remaining parts taken from reference TRBV5-1 and TRBJ2-7, reads KAGVTQTPRYLIKTRGQQVTLSCSPISGHRSVSWYQQTPGQGLQFLFEYFSETQRNKGNFPGRFSGRQFSNSRSEMNVSTLELGDSALYLCASSLPGGYEQYFGPGTRLTVT.

The rearrangement joins TRBV30 to TRBJ1-4; D might be TRBD1 (5 bases). Trimming shortened V by 3 bases and J by 6 bases, and 11 bases separated the two germline ends. CDR3 length equals 13 residues. Germline lookup yields CDR1 GTSNPN and CDR2 SVGIG (reference sequence). The CDR3 protein is CAWSSGTYEKLFF. CDR3 DNA sequence: TGTGCCTGGAGCTCCGGGACTTATGAAAAACTGTTTTTT.

The chain combines TRBV10-3 with TRBJ2-3; perhaps TRBD2 as D (6 bases). In germline, CDR1 is ENHRY, CDR2 SYGVKD. This CDR3 spans 15 amino acids. Trimming left V 0 bases short and J 6 bases short, with 13 bases between. CDR3 DNA: TGTGCCATCAGTGAGTCAGGTGGGGGGATGGATACGCAGTATTTT. Amino acid sequence: CAISESGGGMDTQYF.

The V call is TRBV28, the J call TRBJ1-5, with D possibly being TRBD1 (5 bases). Germline values: CDR1 MDHEN, CDR2 SYDVKM. Between the trimmed V and J ends, which lost 9 bases and 2 bases, there was a span of 14 bases. The CDR3 has 14 residues. In DNA form, the CDR3 reads TGTGCCAGTATTAAATCGGGGGGCAATCAGCCCCAGCATTTT. Translating gives CASIKSGGNQPQHF. Based on the CDR3 plus reference TRBV28 and TRBJ1-5, the full variable domain is DVKVTQSSRYLVKRTGEKVFLECVQDMDHENMFWYRQDPGLGLRLIYFSYDVKMKEKGDIPEGYSVSREKKERFSLILESASTNQTSMYLCASIKSGGNQPQHFGDGTRLSIL.

The V call is TRBV28, the J call TRBJ1-4; D gene ambiguous. Germline assignment: CDR1 MDHEN and CDR2 SYDVKM. This CDR3 is 18 amino acids long. V was cut by 2 bases and J by 4 bases, with 20 bases left in between. CDR3 DNA sequence: TGTGCCAGCAGTTTAATACGACGGTCGGGGTCTAATAATGAAAAACTGTTTTTT. This codes for CASSLIRRSGSNNEKLFF.

The chain has TRBV24-1 and TRBJ1-5, with TRBD1 as a possible D gene (5 bases). There are 16 residues in the CDR3. Trimming took 4 bases from V and 6 from J, leaving 18 bases between them. Germline CDR1 and CDR2: KGHDR and SFDVKD. The CDR3, as DNA: TGTGCCACCAGTGAAACGGGGTCGGGGGGTACTCAGCCCCAGCATTTT. Amino acids: CATSETGSGGTQPQHF.

This clone was detected only a few times. V and J are TRBV2 and TRBJ2-1; TRBD1 is a possible D gene (6 bases). This CDR3 is 15 amino acids long. Trimming took 6 bases from V and 2 from J, leaving 14 bases between them. Germline lookup yields CDR1 SNHLY and CDR2 FYNNEI. This chain's CDR3 is CASRPPGHTYNEQFF. CDR3 bases: TGTGCCAGCAGGCCCCCGGGACATACCTACAATGAGCAGTTCTTC.

V is TRBV9 and J is TRBJ2-7; D might be TRBD1 (5 bases). CDR3 size: 15 residues. CDR1 is SGDLS and CDR2 is YYNGEE in the germline V gene. Trimming removed 0 bases from V and 4 bases from J, with 14 bases in between. CDR3 loop: CASSVGVLGVYEQYF. Written as DNA, the CDR3 is TGTGCCAGCAGCGTAGGGGTATTAGGGGTTTACGAGCAGTACTTC.

This clone was detected a few times. For the CDR3, the DNA is TGTGCCAGCACCTTCTCGGGTTACGAGCAGTACTTC. Encoded protein: CASTFSGYEQYF. The chain has TRBV7-9 and TRBJ2-7; D unresolved. V dropped 7 bases and J dropped 4 bases, with 11 bases sitting between them. The CDR3 runs to 12 residues. Germline V gene data show CDR1 as SEHNR and CDR2 as FQNEAQ (reference sequence).